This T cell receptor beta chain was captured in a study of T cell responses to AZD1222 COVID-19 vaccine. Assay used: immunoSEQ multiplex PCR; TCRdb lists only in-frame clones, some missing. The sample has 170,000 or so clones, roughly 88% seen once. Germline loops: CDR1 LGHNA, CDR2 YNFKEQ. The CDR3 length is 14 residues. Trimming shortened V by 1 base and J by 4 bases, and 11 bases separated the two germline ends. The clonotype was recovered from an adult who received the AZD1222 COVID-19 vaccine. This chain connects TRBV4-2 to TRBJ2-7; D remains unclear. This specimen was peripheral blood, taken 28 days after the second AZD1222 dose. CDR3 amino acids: CASSQVRGGYEQYF. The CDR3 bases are TGTGCCAGCAGCCAAGTTCGAGGTGGTTACGAGCAGTACTTC.